Listed below are T cell receptor beta chains from one sample, sequenced in a study of CDR3 diversity in severe acne. TCRdb ran MiXCR on the PCR reads and lists one entry per CDR3 protein. The sample lists about 90,000 distinct CDR3 sequences, around 54% occurring once. Sequenced: blood. These receptors were obtained from a male donor with severe acne vulgaris. CDR3s include the opening cysteine and the closing phenylalanine or tryptophan. D genes are given only for firm matches. The size of a clone is reported for some rows only, either as once, few or many, or as a class for expanded clones.

D gene,V gene,J gene,CDR3 length,clone size,CDR3 protein,CDR3 DNA
-,TRBV30,TRBJ2-5,13,-,CVWSVDSQETQYF,TGTGTCTGGAGTGTAGATAGCCAAGAGACCCAGTACTTC
-,TRBV25-1,TRBJ2-3,15,few,CASSDPLRTTDTQYF,TGTGCCAGCAGTGACCCTCTCCGGACCACAGATACGCAGTATTTT
-,TRBV5-1,TRBJ2-3,14,medium-sized,CASSLGTLSHTQYF,TGCGCCAGCAGCTTGGGGACCCTATCGCATACGCAGTATTTT
TRBD1,TRBV6-5,TRBJ1-1,15,-,CASSLGTGAETEAFF,TGTGCCAGCAGTTTAGGGACAGGGGCGGAAACTGAAGCTTTCTTT
-,TRBV6-1,TRBJ1-5,15,few,CASSEWELSNQPRHF,TGTGCCAGCAGTGAGTGGGAGCTGAGCAATCAGCCCCGGCATTTT
-,TRBV19,TRBJ1-2,15,-,CASSIGWQHDYGYTF,TGTGCCAGTAGTATAGGTTGGCAGCACGACTATGGCTACACCTTC
-,TRBV7-2,TRBJ1-1,14,-,CASSFLTPNTEAFF,TGTGCCAGCAGCTTCTTGACACCGAACACTGAAGCTTTCTTT
TRBD2,TRBV12-3/TRBV12-4,TRBJ2-7,13,-,CASVAGHPYEQYF,TGTGCCAGCGTAGCGGGGCACCCCTACGAGCAGTACTTC
TRBD2,TRBV5-4,TRBJ2-1,13,-,CASSWGGRNGQFF,TGTGCCAGCAGCTGGGGCGGGAGGAATGGGCAGTTCTTC
-,TRBV7-9,TRBJ1-6,14,-,CASSLAQGDSPLHF,TGTGCCAGCAGCTTAGCTCAAGGGGATTCACCCCTCCACTTT
TRBD2,TRBV7-2,TRBJ2-1,19,-,CASRETGALGGGAVNEQFF,TGTGCCAGCAGGGAAACAGGGGCATTGGGCGGGGGGGCCGTAAATGAGCAGTTCTTC
TRBD1,TRBV7-8,TRBJ1-2,14,few,CASSRSRDSYGYTF,TGTGCCAGCAGCCGTTCTCGGGACAGCTATGGCTACACCTTC
TRBD1,TRBV4-2,TRBJ1-2,16,few,CASSQGRGQGAEGYTF,TGTGCCAGCAGCCAAGGAAGAGGACAGGGGGCTGAAGGCTACACCTTC
TRBD2,TRBV4-2,TRBJ2-3,16,few,CASSQEVAGVTDTQYF,TGTGCCAGCAGCCAAGAGGTAGCGGGAGTGACAGATACGCAGTATTTT
TRBD2,TRBV24-1,TRBJ2-5,15,-,CATSDRLAGWETQYF,TGTGCCACCAGTGACAGACTAGCGGGATGGGAGACCCAGTACTTC
-,TRBV20-1,TRBJ1-1,13,medium-sized,CSAPKQLNTEAFF,TGCAGTGCTCCAAAACAGTTAAACACTGAAGCTTTCTTT
TRBD2,TRBV20-1,TRBJ2-1,14,few,CSATGLAGTHEQFF,TGCAGTGCTACCGGACTAGCGGGAACGCATGAGCAGTTCTTC
-,TRBV28,TRBJ2-2,12,few,CASTQGSGELFF,TGTGCCAGCACTCAGGGTTCCGGGGAGCTGTTTTTT
-,TRBV6-5,TRBJ2-7,14,-,CASSYWNRADEQYF,TGTGCCAGCAGTTACTGGAACAGGGCCGACGAGCAGTACTTC
-,TRBV5-4,TRBJ2-3,15,many,CASSLGGKETDTQYF,TGTGCCAGCAGCTTGGGAGGGAAAGAGACAGATACGCAGTATTTT
-,TRBV5-4,TRBJ2-1,14,many,CASSPLEGRNEQFF,TGTGCCAGCAGCCCGTTGGAGGGCCGAAATGAGCAGTTCTTC
-,TRBV6-4,TRBJ2-2,13,-,CASSDHQTGELFF,TGTGCCAGCAGTGACCACCAAACCGGGGAGCTGTTTTTT
TRBD1,TRBV3-1,TRBJ2-5,15,-,CASSPRGQAQETQYF,TGTGCCAGCAGCCCCAGGGGACAGGCACAAGAGACCCAGTACTTC
-,TRBV5-1,TRBJ2-2,14,-,CASSLGKVNGELFF,TGCGCCAGCAGCTTAGGGAAAGTGAACGGGGAGCTGTTTTTT
TRBD1,TRBV6-6,TRBJ2-7,13,medium-sized,CASRRDSSYEQYF,TGTGCCAGCAGGAGGGACAGCTCCTACGAGCAGTACTTC